The following is a T cell receptor beta chain sequence with its context. Compared with germline, one end of the junction differs, possibly owing to a read error. This sample was included in a study of blood T cell repertoires in COVID-19. On the study more broadly: The study drew acute and convalescent COVID-19 samples from the United States, Italy and Spain. T cells, B-cell-depleted T cells, or PBMCs supplied cDNA or gDNA.

Per the original data handling: Estimated nucleated cell counts came from reference gene primer amplification. Sequencing used immunoSEQ multiplex PCR; TCRdb keeps in-frame clones, though not all of them. That table is the source of V, J and clone size, and D and trimming were worked out from the DNA. The sample lists about 94,000 clones; about four fifths were seen once. Germline values: CDR1 MDHEN, CDR2 SYDVKM. CDR3 length: 20 amino acids. Specimen: peripheral blood. The sequence was obtained from a human donor in a cohort sampled during active COVID-19. The chain combines TRBV28 with TRBJ2-5; D may be TRBD2 (5 bases). CDR3 amino acids: CASSFPGNPGRTVEEETQYF. CDR3 nucleotide sequence: TGTGCAAGCAGTTTCCCGGGGAACCCCGGTCGGACGGTGGAGGAAGAGACCCAGTACTTC.